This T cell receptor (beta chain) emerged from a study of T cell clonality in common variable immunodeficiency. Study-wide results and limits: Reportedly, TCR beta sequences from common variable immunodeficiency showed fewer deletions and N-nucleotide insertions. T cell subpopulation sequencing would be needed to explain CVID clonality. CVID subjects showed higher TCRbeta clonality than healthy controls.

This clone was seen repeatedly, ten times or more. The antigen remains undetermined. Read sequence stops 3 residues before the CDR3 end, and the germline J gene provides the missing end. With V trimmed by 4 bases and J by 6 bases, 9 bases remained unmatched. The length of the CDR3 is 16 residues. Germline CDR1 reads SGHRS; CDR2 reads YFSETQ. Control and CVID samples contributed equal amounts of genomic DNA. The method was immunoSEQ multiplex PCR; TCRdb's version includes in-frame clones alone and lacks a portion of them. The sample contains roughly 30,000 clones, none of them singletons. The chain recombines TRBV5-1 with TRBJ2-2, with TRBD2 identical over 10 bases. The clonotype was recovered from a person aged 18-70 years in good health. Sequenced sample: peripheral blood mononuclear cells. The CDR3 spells CASSRDLAGVSGELFF. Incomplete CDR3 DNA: TGCGCCAGCAGCCGGGACCTAGCGGGAGTTTCCGGGGAG. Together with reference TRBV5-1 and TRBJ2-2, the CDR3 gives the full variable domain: KAGVTQTPRYLIKTRGQQVTLSCSPISGHRSVSWYQQTPGQGLQFLFEYFSETQRNKGNFPGRFSGRQFSNSRSEMNVSTLELGDSALYLCASSRDLAGVSGELFFGEGSRLTVL.